Below, 10 T cell receptor beta chains from the same sample are listed, as sequenced in a study of CD8+ T cells in alopecia areata. RNA, once extracted, was reverse transcribed into cDNA for use as the sequencing template. Sequenced by immunoSEQ multiplex PCR; TCRdb stores in-frame clones only, minus some. This table has about 120,000 clones, 49% appearing once. The source material was CD8+ T cells sorted from blood, sampled at week 0. The receptors shown here come from a human donor with alopecia areata.

The chain couples TRBV19 to TRBJ1-5; D not resolved. This CDR3 has 12 residues. Germline CDR1 reads LNHDA; CDR2 reads SQIVND (reference sequence). V lost 2 bases and J 7 bases, leaving 6 bases between the germline ends. As DNA, the CDR3 is TGTGCCAGTAGTATACCTGGACAGCCCCAGCATTTT. Translated, it gives CASSIPGQPQHF.

The rearrangement uses TRBV7-6 and TRBJ2-7; no reliable D call. Germline lookup yields CDR1 SGHVS and CDR2 FNYEAQ. The CDR3 has 14 amino acids. V was cut by 4 bases and J by 5 bases, with 15 bases left in between. CDR3 loop: CASSSQTRGNEQYF. The CDR3 region has the DNA TGTGCCAGCAGCTCGCAGACAAGAGGTAACGAGCAGTACTTC.

The V gene is TRBV7-9, the J gene TRBJ1-4, with D tentatively TRBD1 (6 bases). CDR1 SEHNR and CDR2 FQNEAQ come from the germline V gene (reference sequence). V lost 6 bases, J lost 7 bases, and 12 bases lay in between. The CDR3 loop spans 13 amino acids. CDR3 in amino acids: CASSPTGIEKLFF. CDR3 in DNA: TGTGCCAGCAGTCCCACAGGGATTGAAAAACTGTTTTTT.

A few counts support this clone. The V call is TRBV2, the J call TRBJ2-7; D call uncertain. Trimming removed 2 bases at V and 3 bases at J, with 17 bases between. The germline CDR1 and CDR2 sequences are SNHLY and FYNNEI. The CDR3 loop spans 16 amino acids. The CDR3 protein is CASSEWTDGAFYEQYF. CDR3 DNA: TGTGCCAGCAGTGAATGGACGGACGGAGCTTTCTACGAGCAGTACTTC.

The chain carries TRBV5-6 and TRBJ2-5; no clear D. The CDR3 is 14 amino acids. The germline V gene encodes CDR1 SGHDT and CDR2 YYEEEE. Trimming stripped 4 bases from V and 2 bases from J, with 12 bases between. CDR3 residues: CASSPRWQQETQYF. The DNA for the CDR3 is TGTGCCAGCAGCCCCCGTTGGCAGCAAGAGACCCAGTACTTC.

The rearrangement uses TRBV14 and TRBJ2-6; D remains ambiguous. This CDR3 is 20 amino acids long. V lost 0 bases, J lost 1 base, and 19 bases lay in between. Germline CDR1 is SGHDN and CDR2 is FVKESK. The CDR3 loop is CASSQDRVSRSHSGANVLTF. The CDR3 DNA reads TGTGCCAGCAGCCAAGATCGAGTCAGCCGCAGTCATTCTGGGGCCAACGTCCTGACTTTC.

This clone showed up many times. The chain is built from TRBV14 and TRBJ2-5; D perhaps matches TRBD1 (6 bases). The CDR3 has 16 residues. V lost 2 bases and J lost 5, with 18 bases in between. CDR1 SGHDN and CDR2 FVKESK come from the germline V gene. The CDR3 nucleotides are TGTGCCAGCAGCCAACCCACCAGGAGGACAGAGGAGACCCAGTACTTC. Residues: CASSQPTRRTEETQYF.

This clone showed up just a few times. One base separates it from a far larger clone, so it is likely a read error. This chain joins TRBV27 and TRBJ2-3, with TRBD2 matching over 8 bases. This CDR3 has 14 amino acids. V lost 4 bases, J lost 2 bases, and 2 bases stayed unmatched. Germline values: CDR1 MNHEY, CDR2 SMNVEV (reference sequence). CDR3 sequence (DNA): TGTGCCAGCAGTTACGGGGGGGCCACAGATACGCAGTATTTT. Translated: CASSYGGATDTQYF.

The J gene is TRBJ1-6, the V gene TRBV6-5; D is unclear. Deletions cut 5 bases from V and 10 bases from J, with 9 bases between. The CDR3 runs to 12 residues. From germline, CDR1 is MNHEY and CDR2 SVGAGI. The CDR3 is CASSLEGSPLHF. In DNA form, the CDR3 reads TGTGCCAGCAGTCTCGAGGGCTCACCCCTCCACTTT.

CDR3 nucleotide sequence: TGTGCCAGCAGTGAAGTGTCTTTACAAGAGACCCAGTACTTC. Its translation: CASSEVSLQETQYF. The chain carries TRBV2 and TRBJ2-5, with D unresolved. With 1 base removed from V and 2 bases from J, the gap between germline ends came to 8 bases. The CDR3 has 14 amino acids. CDR1 SNHLY and CDR2 FYNNEI come from the germline V gene. Together with reference TRBV2 and TRBJ2-5, the CDR3 gives the full variable domain: EPEVTQTPSHQVTQMGQEVILRCVPISNHLYFYWYRQILGQKVEFLVSFYNNEISEKSEIFDDQFSVERPDGSNFTLKIRSTKLEDSAMYFCASSEVSLQETQYFGPGTRLLVL.